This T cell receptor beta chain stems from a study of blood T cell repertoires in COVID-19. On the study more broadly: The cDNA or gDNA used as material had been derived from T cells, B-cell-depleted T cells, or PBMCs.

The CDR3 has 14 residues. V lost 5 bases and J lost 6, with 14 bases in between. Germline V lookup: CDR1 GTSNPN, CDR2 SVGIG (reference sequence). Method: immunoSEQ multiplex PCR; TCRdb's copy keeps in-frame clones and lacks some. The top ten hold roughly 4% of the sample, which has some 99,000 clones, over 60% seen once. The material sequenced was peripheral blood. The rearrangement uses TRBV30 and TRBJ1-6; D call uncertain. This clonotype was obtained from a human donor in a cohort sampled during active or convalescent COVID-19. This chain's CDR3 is CAWGIRGINSPLHF. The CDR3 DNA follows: TGTGCCTGGGGTATCCGCGGAATTAATTCACCCCTCCACTTT.